The 12 T cell receptor beta chains below all came from one sample that was sequenced in a study of blood T cells in healthy people across ages. PCR was performed a second time for about 7 to 11 cycles using a sample-barcoded 5' primer and a J-beta primer mix. MiXCR, run by TCRdb on the 5' RACE reads, gives a single entry per CDR3 protein. This sample has 650,000 to 700,000 distinct CDR3 sequences, with 52% found just once. The sample comprised blood. The receptors shown here come from a woman over 75 in good health.

The chain carries TRBV6-6 and TRBJ1-1; possibly TRBD1 for D (5 bases). Trimming removed 0 bases from V and 3 bases from J, with 11 bases in between. The CDR3 is made up of 15 amino acids. The germline gives CDR1 MNHNY, CDR2 SVGAGI (reference sequence). The CDR3 protein is CASSYSQGSHTEAFF. Written as DNA, the CDR3 is TGTGCCAGCAGTTACTCTCAGGGCAGTCACACTGAAGCTTTCTTT.

V usage is TRBV5-1 and J usage is TRBJ2-2, with 9 bases aligning to TRBD1. The CDR3 extends over 15 amino acids. Trimming took 4 bases from V and 3 from J; bases not matched to a gene: 4. CDR1 is SGHRS, CDR2 YFSETQ, per germline. The CDR3 loop is CASSGGDRDTGELFF. The CDR3, as DNA: TGCGCCAGCAGCGGAGGGGACAGGGACACCGGGGAGCTGTTTTTT.

The J gene is TRBJ2-4, the V gene TRBV6-2 or TRBV6-3; 11 bases are a match to TRBD2. Germline CDR1 MNHEY, CDR2 SVGEGT. After removal of 2 bases from V and 0 bases from J, the junction contained 12 bases not matched to a gene. The CDR3 has 20 amino acids. The CDR3 DNA follows: TGTGCCAGCAGTTACCCGGCTAGCGGGGGGCCCCCCCTAGCCAAAAACATTCAGTACTTC. Translation gives CASSYPASGGPPLAKNIQYF.

The chain is built from TRBV5-1 and TRBJ2-7, with TRBD1 matching 8 bases. The germline V gene encodes CDR1 SGHRS and CDR2 YFSETQ. This CDR3 region has 17 residues. Unmatched junction bases numbered 11, after V lost 3 bases and J lost 0 bases. CDR3 DNA sequence: TGCGCCAGCAGCTCAGGACAGGGAAACGCCCGCTCCTACGAGCAGTACTTC. Its translation: CASSSGQGNARSYEQYF.

As concerns this clonotype: A much larger clone is a single base away; this may be a read error. This chain links TRBV11-2 with TRBJ2-5; D might be TRBD1 (5 bases). The germline V and J ends were trimmed by 3 bases and 1 base, with 15 bases remaining between them. Germline V gives CDR1 SGHAT, CDR2 FQNNGV. The CDR3 sequence is 16 residues long. In nucleotides, the CDR3 is TGTGCCAGCAGCTTCCGACCGCGACAGTTCCAAGAGACCCAGTACTTC. Its protein product is CASSFRPRQFQETQYF. The full variable domain, completed using reference TRBV11-2 and TRBJ2-5, is EAGVAQSPRYKIIEKRQSVAFWCNPISGHATLYWYQQILGQGPKLLIQFQNNGVVDDSQLPKDRFSAERLKGVDSTLKIQPAKLEDSAVYLCASSFRPRQFQETQYFGPGTRLLVL.

This clonotype was detected many times. The chain combines TRBV4-1 with TRBJ2-7; D tentatively reads TRBD1 or TRBD2 (5 bases each). The V gene's germline CDR1 is MGHRA and CDR2 YSYEKL. CDR3 size: 15 residues. The ends were cut back, 2 bases at V and 3 bases at J, with 14 bases in the middle. CDR3 protein: CASSQTTGTNYEQYF. Here the CDR3 DNA reads TGCGCCAGCAGCCAAACTACCGGGACCAACTACGAGCAGTACTTC.

This chain links TRBV18 with TRBJ1-5; 7 nucleotides align to TRBD1. With V trimmed by 5 bases and J by 7 bases, 2 bases remained unmatched. The V gene's germline CDR1 is KGHSH and CDR2 LQKENI. The CDR3 consists of 12 residues. The CDR3 DNA reads TGTGCCAGCTCAAAGGACAGGCAGCCCCAGCATTTT. Encoded protein: CASSKDRQPQHF.

The chain carries TRBV3-1 and TRBJ2-3; no clear D. Trimming shortened V by 3 bases and J by 9 bases, and 13 bases separated the two germline ends. The germline CDR1 and CDR2 sequences are LGHDT and YNNKEL (reference sequence). The CDR3 is 13 amino acids. The CDR3 reads CASSHGGVGTQYF. DNA of the CDR3: TGTGCCAGCAGCCACGGCGGTGTAGGGACGCAGTATTTT.

The chain recombines TRBV11-2 with TRBJ2-3; 12 nucleotides line up with TRBD2. Per germline, CDR1 SGHAT and CDR2 FQNNGV. The V segment lost 4 bases and the J segment 2 bases; nucleotides outside the gene matches: 7. This CDR3 region has 17 residues. In DNA, the CDR3 is TGTGCCAGCAGCTCCAGACTAGCGGGAGAGCTCACAGATACGCAGTATTTT. This translates into CASSSRLAGELTDTQYF.

This chain links TRBV18 with TRBJ1-4; D might be TRBD1 (6 bases). V lost 1 base to trimming and J lost 7 bases, with 10 bases between them. Germline V CDR1 and CDR2: KGHSH, LQKENI. CDR3 length: 14 residues. CDR3 protein: CASSPRGAGEKLFF. In DNA form, the CDR3 reads TGTGCCAGCTCACCACGGGGGGCTGGTGAAAAACTGTTTTTT. The whole variable domain, filled in from reference TRBV18 and TRBJ1-4, reads NAGVMQNPRHLVRRRGQEARLRCSPMKGHSHVYWYRQLPEEGLKFMVYLQKENIIDESGMPKERFSAEFPKEGPSILRIQQVVRGDSAAYFCASSPRGAGEKLFFGSGTQLSVL.

This clonotype was observed at least ten times. The rearrangement uses TRBV7-2 and TRBJ2-7; 7 bases match TRBD2. The CDR3 covers 12 residues. The germline V gene has CDR1 SGHTA and CDR2 FQGNSA. Germline trimming cut 2 bases from V and 6 bases from J; bases unmatched to any gene: 1. The CDR3, as DNA: TGTGCCAGCAGCTTACTAGCGGCCGAGCAGTACTTC. This translates into CASSLLAAEQYF.

This clonotype was picked up many times. The rearrangement uses TRBV5-1 and TRBJ2-5, with D possibly being TRBD1 or TRBD2 (5 bases each). CDR1 and CDR2 (germline): SGHRS, YFSETQ. V lost 5 bases to trimming and J lost 5 bases, with 22 bases between them. This CDR3 is 16 amino acids long. The DNA for the CDR3 is TGCGCCAGCAGACGGGGCGAAACGATGATGGCGGAGACCCAGTACTTC. Amino acids: CASRRGETMMAETQYF.